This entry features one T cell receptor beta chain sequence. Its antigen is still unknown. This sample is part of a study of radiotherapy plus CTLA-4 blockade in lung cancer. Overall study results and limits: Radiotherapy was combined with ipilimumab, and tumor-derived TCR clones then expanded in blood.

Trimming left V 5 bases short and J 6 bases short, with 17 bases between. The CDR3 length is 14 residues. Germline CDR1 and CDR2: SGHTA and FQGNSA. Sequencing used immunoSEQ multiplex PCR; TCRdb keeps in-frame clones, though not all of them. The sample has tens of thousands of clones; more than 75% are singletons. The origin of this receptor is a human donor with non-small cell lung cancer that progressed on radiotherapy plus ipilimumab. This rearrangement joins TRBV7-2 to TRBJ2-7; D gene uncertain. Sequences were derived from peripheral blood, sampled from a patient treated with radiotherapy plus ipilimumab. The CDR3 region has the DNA TGTGCCAGCAGCGTAAGGACGGGCCCCGTCGAGCAGTACTTC. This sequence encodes CASSVRTGPVEQYF.